The 21 T cell receptor beta chains listed next were all sequenced from one sample in a study of blood T cells in healthy people across ages. The use of a sample-barcoded 5' primer and a J-beta primer mix characterized a second PCR of roughly 6 to 11 cycles. MiXCR, run by TCRdb on the 5' RACE reads, gives a single entry per CDR3 protein. In the table there are 950,000 to 1,200,000 distinct CDR3 sequences, about two fifths of which are singletons. Sequencing was done on a sample of blood. The receptor source for this set is a man between 18 and 29 years old in good health.

The V call is TRBV25-1, the J call TRBJ2-7, with D uncertain. With 10 bases removed from V and 0 bases from J, the gap between germline ends came to 7 bases. Germline loops: CDR1 MGHDK, CDR2 SYGVNS. This CDR3 comprises 11 residues. CDR3 sequence reads: CAKQSSYEQYF. The DNA of the CDR3 is TGTGCCAAACAGAGCTCCTACGAGCAGTACTTC.

V is TRBV6-6 and J is TRBJ1-2, with D maybe TRBD1 (5 bases). The CDR3 contains 14 residues. In germline, CDR1 is MNHNY, CDR2 SVGAGI (reference sequence). Deletions cut 6 bases from V and 2 bases from J, with 13 bases between. The CDR3 reads CASRRDQINYGYTF. CDR3 nucleotides: TGTGCCAGCAGACGGGACCAAATAAACTATGGCTACACCTTC.

This chain links TRBV28 with TRBJ2-5; no definite D call. Germline loops: CDR1 MDHEN, CDR2 SYDVKM. The V end was cut by 5 bases, the J end by 11 bases, with 27 bases between. The length of the CDR3 is 16 residues. CDR3 in amino acids: CASSPTSGPRHREQYF. The CDR3 region has the DNA TGTGCCAGCAGTCCTACCTCTGGACCGAGGCACAGAGAGCAGTACTTC.

The V call is TRBV5-5, the J call TRBJ2-7; possible D gene TRBD2, 5 bases. The CDR3 is 20 residues long. With 0 bases removed from V and 4 bases from J, the gap between germline ends came to 29 bases. Germline CDR1 and CDR2: SGHKS and YYEKEE (reference sequence). CDR3 coding DNA: TGTGCCAGCAGCTTGGGGGCAGAGGGTCCTAGCCTACCAACGCGTTACGAGCAGTACTTC. As protein: CASSLGAEGPSLPTRYEQYF.

There are a few counts of this clonotype. V gene TRBV9 combines with J gene TRBJ2-3; D remains ambiguous. The CDR3 covers 16 residues. CDR1 is SGDLS, CDR2 YYNGEE, per germline. Trimming removed 5 bases at V and 3 bases at J, with 19 bases between. CDR3 sequence: CASSAYPPPRTDTQYF. The CDR3 DNA sequence: TGTGCCAGCAGTGCATATCCCCCTCCCCGAACAGATACGCAGTATTTT.

The V call is TRBV4-1, the J call TRBJ2-1, with 7 bases aligning to TRBD1. After removal of 1 base from V and 5 bases from J, the junction contained 5 bases not matched to a gene. The germline gives CDR1 MGHRA, CDR2 YSYEKL. The CDR3 spans 15 residues. The CDR3 DNA is TGCGCCAGCAGCCAAGGGGACAGCAGAAACAATGAGCAGTTCTTC. Protein sequence: CASSQGDSRNNEQFF.

The chain uses TRBV27 and TRBJ1-1; 7 bases match TRBD1. The CDR3 has 16 amino acids. Unmatched junction bases numbered 9, after V lost 2 bases and J lost 3 bases. Germline values: CDR1 MNHEY, CDR2 SMNVEV (reference sequence). The CDR3 DNA sequence: TGTGCCAGCAGTTTAAATCGGCAGGGGGGATACACTGAAGCTTTCTTT. Its translation is CASSLNRQGGYTEAFF.

The V gene is TRBV6-2 or TRBV6-3, the J gene TRBJ2-1, with D tentatively TRBD2 (5 bases). The CDR3 spans 13 residues. Trimming took 5 bases from V and 14 from J, leaving 19 bases between them. Germline CDR1 and CDR2: MNHEY and SVGEGT. CDR3 loop: CASSLRSERVKFF. The DNA of the CDR3 is TGTGCCAGCAGTCTCCGAAGTGAGAGGGTTAAGTTCTTC.

About this clonotype: This could be a read error, since a much larger clone is one nucleotide away. The chain has TRBV3-1 and TRBJ1-1, with a tentative D call TRBD1 (6 bases). V lost 8 bases and J lost 1, with 11 bases in between. The CDR3 spans 13 residues. Germline values: CDR1 LGHDT, CDR2 YNNKEL (reference sequence). The CDR3 DNA follows: TGTGCCAGCGGTGTGACAGGGAACACTGAAGCTTTCTTT. Translated, it gives CASGVTGNTEAFF. The variable domain in full, completed from reference TRBV3-1 and TRBJ1-1, reads DTAVSQTPKYLVTQMGNDKSIKCEQNLGHDTMYWYKQDSKKFLKIMFSYNNKELIINETVPNRFSPKSPDKAHLNLHINSLELGDSAVYFCASGVTGNTEAFFGQGTRLTVV.

The chain links TRBV6-2 or TRBV6-3 to TRBJ2-6; D not certain. The germline CDR1 and CDR2 sequences are MNHEY and SVGEGT. CDR3 length equals 16 residues. Trimming left V 5 bases short and J 1 base short, with 12 bases between. The CDR3 is CASSPIGISGANVLTF. CDR3 sequence (DNA): TGTGCCAGCAGTCCCATAGGGATATCTGGGGCCAACGTCCTGACTTTC.

The sample holds a few counts of this clonotype. The chain joins TRBV4-1 to TRBJ1-4; 9 bases fit TRBD1. The V segment lost 3 bases and the J segment 5 bases; nucleotides outside the gene matches: 4. Germline V gene lookup returns CDR1 MGHRA and CDR2 YSYEKL. This CDR3 contains 15 residues. The CDR3 loop reads CASSQPGTGNEKLFF. CDR3 DNA sequence: TGCGCCAGCAGCCAGCCCGGGACAGGGAATGAAAAACTGTTTTTT.

This clonotype was counted many times. This chain joins TRBV4-3 and TRBJ2-7, with unresolved D. CDR1 is LGHNA and CDR2 is YSLEER in the germline V gene. The CDR3 has 15 residues. V shed 4 bases and J shed 0 bases, with 13 bases lying between them. The CDR3 region is CASSLVHGSSYEQYF. CDR3 bases: TGCGCCAGCAGCCTAGTGCATGGCAGCTCCTACGAGCAGTACTTC.

Written as DNA, the CDR3 is TGTGCCAGCAGTGAAAGAGGGGGGACCAGCAGGGATACGCAGTATTTT. It specifies CASSERGGTSRDTQYF. The rearrangement uses TRBV2 and TRBJ2-3; TRBD1 or TRBD2 may be the D gene (6 bases each). Germline V gives CDR1 SNHLY, CDR2 FYNNEI. Trimming shortened V by 2 bases and J by 6 bases, and 18 bases separated the two germline ends. This CDR3 contains 16 residues.

This clonotype was counted only a few times. The gene calls are TRBV7-2 and TRBJ1-5; a possible D gene is TRBD1 (5 bases). Trimming shortened V by 1 base and J by 5 bases, and 12 bases separated the two germline ends. Germline lookup yields CDR1 SGHTA and CDR2 FQGNSA. This CDR3 region has 15 residues. In DNA form, the CDR3 reads TGTGCCAGCAGCTTAGTCGGGGGAAAGGATCAGCCCCAGCATTTT. This translates into CASSLVGGKDQPQHF. Based on the CDR3 plus reference TRBV7-2 and TRBJ1-5, the full variable domain is GAGVSQSPSNKVTEKGKDVELRCDPISGHTALYWYRQSLGQGLEFLIYFQGNSAPDKSGLPSDRFSAERTGGSVSTLTIQRTQQEDSAVYLCASSLVGGKDQPQHFGDGTRLSIL.

Here the CDR3 DNA reads TGTGCCAGCAGCGTAGGGGGAGTCACTAATGAAAAACTGTTTTTT. Translating gives CASSVGGVTNEKLFF. The chain joins TRBV9 to TRBJ1-4; no definite D call. V was cut by 0 bases and J by 2 bases, with 8 bases left in between. Germline V lookup: CDR1 SGDLS, CDR2 YYNGEE. This CDR3 region has 15 residues. The entire variable domain, with the rest obtained from reference TRBV9 and TRBJ1-4, is as follows: DSGVTQTPKHLITATGQRVTLRCSPRSGDLSVYWYQQSLDQGLQFLIQYYNGEERAKGNILERFSAQQFPDLHSELNLSSLELGDSALYFCASSVGGVTNEKLFFGSGTQLSVL.

V gene TRBV13 combines with J gene TRBJ2-5; 7 bases are shared with TRBD1. J was trimmed by 3 bases and V by 6 bases; bases with no gene match: 10. The CDR3 runs 15 residues. Per germline, CDR1 PRHDT and CDR2 FYEKMQ (reference sequence). CDR3 sequence (DNA): TGTGCCAGCAGTCGGGGACAGATGTATGAAGAGACCCAGTACTTC. It yields the protein CASSRGQMYEETQYF.

The gene calls are TRBV9 and TRBJ1-2; D is uncertain. The V gene lost 0 bases and the J gene lost 0 bases, with 9 bases spanning the gap. Per germline, CDR1 SGDLS and CDR2 YYNGEE. This CDR3 region has 15 residues. CDR3 sequence reads: CASSVVDAANYGYTF. The CDR3 region has the DNA TGTGCCAGCAGCGTAGTGGATGCCGCTAACTATGGCTACACCTTC.

The V and J genes are TRBV5-6 and TRBJ1-1, with D possibly TRBD1 on 6 matching bases. Germline V CDR1 and CDR2: SGHDT, YYEEEE. V gave up 5 bases and J gave up 8 bases, with 13 bases separating them. The CDR3 has 12 residues. This CDR3 reads CASSRDTLEAFF. For the CDR3, the DNA is TGTGCCAGCAGTAGGGACACGTTAGAAGCTTTCTTT.

V usage is TRBV29-1 and J usage is TRBJ2-3; TRBD1 matches at 7 bases. This CDR3 is built from 13 residues. The junction had 10 bases not matched to a gene; V was cut back by 7 bases and J by 6 bases. Germline assignment: CDR1 SQVTM and CDR2 ANQGSEA. CDR3 in amino acids: CSGRNRGGDTQYF. The CDR3 DNA sequence: TGCAGCGGCCGAAACAGGGGTGGGGATACGCAGTATTTT.

The J gene is TRBJ2-1, the V gene TRBV14, with D perhaps TRBD2 (5 bases). The CDR3 extends over 15 amino acids. V lost 7 bases to trimming and J lost 2 bases, with 15 bases between them. Germline loops: CDR1 SGHDN, CDR2 FVKESK. Here the CDR3 reads CASKSDSGPYNEQFF. In DNA, the CDR3 is TGTGCCAGCAAGTCGGACTCTGGGCCCTACAATGAGCAGTTCTTC. Together with reference TRBV14 and TRBJ2-1, the CDR3 gives the full variable domain: EAGVTQFPSHSVIEKGQTVTLRCDPISGHDNLYWYRRVMGKEIKFLLHFVKESKQDESGMPNNRFLAERTGGTYSTLKVQPAELEDSGVYFCASKSDSGPYNEQFFGPGTRLTVL.

The CDR3 sequence is CASSLDRLHGKLFF. CDR3 DNA sequence: TGTGCCAGCAGCTTAGACCGATTGCATGGAAAACTGTTTTTT. The rearrangement links TRBV11-2 to TRBJ1-4; no clear D gene. Germline CDR1 is SGHAT and CDR2 is FQNNGV. The CDR3 has 14 amino acids. Deletions cut 0 bases from V and 10 bases from J, with 12 bases between.